This TCR beta chain derives from a study of control samples from healthy donors and cancer patients. The CDR3 is 15 amino acids. Germline CDR1 reads MNHEY; CDR2 reads SVGEGT. V shed 0 bases and J shed 7 bases, with 13 bases lying between them. Sequencing used immunoSEQ multiplex PCR; TCRdb keeps in-frame clones, though not all of them. The sample consists of roughly 120,000 clones, about 95% of them appearing once. This TCR was recovered from a man in his thirties or forties in good health. Sequencing used blood. The chain carries TRBV6-2 or TRBV6-3 and TRBJ2-1; D might be TRBD1 (6 bases). CDR3 in DNA: TGTGCCAGCAGTTACTCGGCAGGGCAGGGGAATGAGCAGTTCTTC. Protein: CASSYSAGQGNEQFF.